This TCR beta chain appears in the sequencing data of a study of a mutant IDH1 vaccine in newly diagnosed glioma. The overall study: Treated patients had a mean age of about 44 years and a roughly 62% male, roughly 40% female split.

The sample's time point: week 11, during vaccination. With topical imiquimod, each dose of the vaccine consisted of 300 ug of mutant IDH1 20-mer peptide. The germline V gene encodes CDR1 SGHTA and CDR2 FQGNSA. The CDR3 runs to 11 residues. V was pared by 2 bases and J by 11 bases, with 9 bases between. In regard to this clone: The antigen is unknown.

Profiling relied on immunoSEQ multiplex PCR, and the TCRdb table lists in-frame clones only, not all of them. Counted here are 20,000 to 30,000 clones, around 82% occurring once; the ten biggest clones make up approximately 8.3%. The V gene is TRBV7-2, the J gene TRBJ1-1; D is unresolved. The clonotype comes from a woman aged 18 to 35 with glioma. Material: PBMCs, obtained from a glioma patient whose treatment included an IDH1 peptide vaccine. CDR3 protein: CASSLLTEAFF. Written as DNA, the CDR3 is TGTGCCAGCAGCTTATTAACCGAGGCTTTCTTT.